What follows are 17 T cell receptor beta chains derived from one specimen sequenced in a study of spatial heterogeneity in lung cancer. TCRdb passed the 5' RACE reads through MiXCR, listing each CDR3 protein once. This sample has tens of thousands of distinct CDR3 sequences; less than 6.5% occur once, and the top ten carry roughly 27%. Time point denoted: sample taken at primary tumor resection. The specimen was PBMCs, collected at surgery. The receptor source for this set is a female donor with early-stage non-small cell lung cancer.

This clonotype came up many times. The V gene is TRBV3-1, the J gene TRBJ1-4; 7 nucleotides agree with TRBD1. CDR1 and CDR2 (germline): LGHDT, YNNKEL (reference sequence). Germline trimming cut 2 bases from V and 11 bases from J; bases unmatched to any gene: 8. The CDR3 sequence is 14 residues long. The CDR3 region is CASSQPLQGGKLFF. Written as DNA, the CDR3 is TGTGCCAGCAGCCAACCCCTCCAGGGGGGGAAACTGTTTTTT. Full variable domain (missing parts from reference TRBV3-1 and TRBJ1-4): DTAVSQTPKYLVTQMGNDKSIKCEQNLGHDTMYWYKQDSKKFLKIMFSYNNKELIINETVPNRFSPKSPDKAHLNLHINSLELGDSAVYFCASSQPLQGGKLFFGSGTQLSVL.

The rearrangement uses TRBV5-4 and TRBJ1-4; 7 nucleotides align to TRBD1. The trim removed 5 bases at V and 8 bases at J, leaving 12 bases unmatched. CDR3 size: 15 residues. From germline, CDR1 is SGHNT and CDR2 YYREEE (reference sequence). CDR3 nucleotide sequence: TGTGCCAGCAGTCAATCGACAGGGCACCACGAAAAACTGTTTTTT. It specifies CASSQSTGHHEKLFF.

This clonotype was seen more than once but under ten times. The chain joins TRBV7-9 to TRBJ2-2; 9 bases match TRBD2. This CDR3 region has 15 residues. The V gene end was trimmed by 5 bases and the J gene end by 6 bases; junction bases not matched to a gene: 7. Germline V lookup: CDR1 SEHNR, CDR2 FQNEAQ (reference sequence). CDR3 in DNA: TGTGCCAGCAGCCTAATTTCTAGCGGGGCCGGGGAGCTGTTTTTT. It codes for CASSLISSGAGELFF.

At least ten counts were recorded for this clonotype. CDR3 nucleotide sequence: TGCGCCAGCAGCTTGGAACCGGGCCTATTAAGAGATGGCTACACCTTC. This translates into CASSLEPGLLRDGYTF. This rearrangement joins TRBV5-1 to TRBJ1-2; D gene uncertain. The V end was cut by 0 bases, the J end by 6 bases, with 18 bases between. The CDR3 contains 16 residues. Germline lookup yields CDR1 SGHRS and CDR2 YFSETQ.

This clonotype appeared a few times. The J gene is TRBJ1-6, the V gene TRBV20-1; TRBD1 aligns across 9 bases. Trimming took 5 bases from V and 1 from J; bases not matched to a gene: 3. CDR3 length: 15 amino acids. Looked up from germline, CDR1 is DFQATT and CDR2 is SNEGSKA (reference sequence). The CDR3 DNA sequence: TGCAGTGCTCTACAGGGGGCATCCTATAATTCACCCCTCCACTTT. The encoded protein is CSALQGASYNSPLHF.

This clonotype was detected ten times or more. CDR3 nucleotides: TGCAGTGCTGGCTCTAGCGGGCCCTCTGGGGCCAACGTCCTGACTTTC. The encoded protein is CSAGSSGPSGANVLTF. The rearrangement uses TRBV20-1 and TRBJ2-6; 8 positions match TRBD2. J gave up 0 bases and V 5 bases, and 6 bases lay outside the gene matches. CDR1 and CDR2 from the germline V gene are DFQATT and SNEGSKA (reference sequence). The CDR3 spans 16 residues.

By share, this clonotype counts as large. The V call is TRBV6-2 or TRBV6-3, the J call TRBJ2-3; D is uncertain. CDR3 length: 14 residues. V lost 8 bases and J 0 bases, leaving 12 bases between the germline ends. Per the germline V gene, CDR1 is MNHEY and CDR2 is SVGEGT. The CDR3 sequence is CASLPGHSTDTQYF. CDR3 DNA: TGTGCCAGCCTCCCGGGCCATAGCACAGATACGCAGTATTTT.

In this sample, this clonotype turned up many times. The genes are TRBV28 and TRBJ1-2; perhaps TRBD1 as D (5 bases). V lost 6 bases and J 5 bases, leaving 13 bases between the germline ends. The germline V gene has CDR1 MDHEN and CDR2 SYDVKM. The CDR3 sequence is 13 residues long. As DNA, the CDR3 is TGTGCCAGCAGCCCCGGGCAGGGTTATGGCTACACCTTC. Protein sequence: CASSPGQGYGYTF.

This clonotype was seen repeatedly, ten times or more. The chain combines TRBV5-1 with TRBJ2-2, with D unresolved. The CDR3 consists of 14 residues. The ends were cut back, 0 bases at V and 2 bases at J, with 5 bases in the middle. Germline loops: CDR1 SGHRS, CDR2 YFSETQ. CDR3 DNA: TGCGCCAGCAGCTTGGGAGGAAACACCGGGGAGCTGTTTTTT. It is translated as CASSLGGNTGELFF.

Ten or more counts support this clonotype. V gene TRBV3-1 combines with J gene TRBJ1-1; 9 bases fit TRBD1. The CDR3 consists of 16 residues. Germline trimming cut 6 bases from V and 4 bases from J; bases unmatched to any gene: 12. Germline loops: CDR1 LGHDT, CDR2 YNNKEL (reference sequence). This chain's CDR3 is CASSPGGTGSGTEAFF. The DNA of the CDR3 is TGTGCCAGCAGTCCAGGCGGGACAGGGTCGGGCACTGAAGCTTTCTTT.

In its sample, this clonotype was seen many times. V is TRBV7-2 and J is TRBJ2-1; 8 bases map to TRBD2. CDR1 is SGHTA and CDR2 is FQGNSA in the germline V gene. V lost 4 bases, J lost 5 bases, and 7 bases stayed unmatched. CDR3 length: 15 amino acids. The CDR3 bases are TGTGCCAGCAGCTCTAGGACTAGCCGAGACAATGAGCAGTTCTTC. Amino acid sequence: CASSSRTSRDNEQFF.

This clonotype was detected ten times or more. The chain uses TRBV12-3 or TRBV12-4 and TRBJ1-2, with 10 bases matching TRBD1. The CDR3 totals 16 residues. V lost 3 bases to trimming and J lost 4 bases; unmatched junction nucleotides: 8. DNA of the CDR3: TGTGCCAGCAGTTTTGGGGGTGGGGACAGGGGCTATGGCTACACCTTC. Translated, it gives CASSFGGGDRGYGYTF.

This clonotype was counted only a few times. J is TRBJ2-5 and V is TRBV10-3; a weak D match, TRBD2 (6 bases). The V gene lost 6 bases and the J gene lost 1 base, with 6 bases spanning the gap. This CDR3 is built from 12 residues. Germline V gives CDR1 ENHRY, CDR2 SYGVKD. The CDR3 spells CAIRGGQETQYF. CDR3 sequence (DNA): TGTGCCATCAGGGGGGGCCAAGAGACCCAGTACTTC.

This clonotype was observed at least ten times. J is TRBJ2-7 and V is TRBV12-3 or TRBV12-4; 9 bases map to TRBD1. V shed 1 base, J shed 5 bases, and the junction held 3 bases outside the gene matches. This CDR3 comprises 14 residues. For the CDR3, the DNA is TGTGCCAGCAGTTTAGGACAGGGGGTCAACGAGCAGTACTTC. Amino acids: CASSLGQGVNEQYF.

There are many counts of this clonotype. This sequence joins TRBV7-6 and TRBJ2-6; 11 bases line up with TRBD1. V trimming: 5 bases; J trimming: 2 bases; junction bases outside the gene matches: 8. CDR3 length: 18 amino acids. Germline lookup yields CDR1 SGHVS and CDR2 FNYEAQ. In DNA, the CDR3 is TGTGCCAGCAGCGCCGCCCCGGGACAGGGGGCTGGGGCCAACGTCCTGACTTTC. It yields the protein CASSAAPGQGAGANVLTF.

This clonotype appeared many times. CDR3 region: CASRTRTGSSYNEQFF. As DNA, the CDR3 is TGTGCCAGCAGAACGAGGACAGGCTCTTCCTACAATGAGCAGTTCTTC. This sequence joins TRBV7-2 and TRBJ2-1, with TRBD1 matching over 7 bases. V shed 6 bases and J 1 base; nucleotides not matched to a gene: 9. This CDR3 is 16 amino acids long. Germline loops: CDR1 SGHTA, CDR2 FQGNSA.

This clonotype was counted at least ten times. CDR3 protein: CASSSPYEGRRTEAFF. The CDR3 DNA is TGTGCCAGCAGTTCGCCTTATGAGGGGCGGAGAACTGAAGCTTTCTTT. The chain links TRBV6-5 to TRBJ1-1, with D possibly TRBD1 on 5 matching bases. The germline CDR1 and CDR2 sequences are MNHEY and SVGAGI. Trimming stripped 4 bases from V and 5 bases from J, with 20 bases between. CDR3 size: 16 residues.